Shown below are 13 T cell receptor beta chains from a single sample sequenced in a study of blood T cell repertoires in COVID-19. The method was immunoSEQ multiplex PCR; TCRdb's version includes in-frame clones alone and lacks a portion of them. The sample holds approximately 58,000 clones, 80% to 95% seen once. Sequenced input: peripheral blood. These receptor sequences come from an elderly woman with active COVID-19.

The chain is built from TRBV2 and TRBJ2-3, with 8 positions matching TRBD2. The CDR3 has 17 residues. Germline V gives CDR1 SNHLY, CDR2 FYNNEI. V lost 3 bases, J lost 2 bases, and 10 bases stayed unmatched. CDR3 loop: CASSDFSGDEHTDTQYF. The DNA for the CDR3 is TGTGCCAGCAGTGATTTTAGCGGGGACGAACACACAGATACGCAGTATTTT.

The chain carries TRBV5-1 and TRBJ1-2; 10 bases agree with TRBD1. Trimming took 1 base from V and 6 from J; bases not matched to a gene: 3. The CDR3 length is 14 residues. In germline, CDR1 is SGHRS, CDR2 YFSETQ. CDR3 coding DNA: TGCGCCAGCAGCTTGACCGGGACAGGGGATGGCTACACCTTC. It specifies CASSLTGTGDGYTF.

This rearrangement joins TRBV5-1 to TRBJ1-4, with 8 bases that match TRBD1. The V and J ends lost 0 bases and 7 bases, in that order; junction bases with no gene match: 5. CDR1 and CDR2 from the germline V gene are SGHRS and YFSETQ. This CDR3 is 15 amino acids long. The CDR3 DNA reads TGCGCCAGCAGCTTGGACACAGGGGGAGGTGAAAAACTGTTTTTT. Its protein is CASSLDTGGGEKLFF.

The chain joins TRBV11-2 to TRBJ2-1; D is possibly TRBD1 (6 bases). The CDR3 sequence is 14 residues long. The V gene's germline CDR1 is SGHAT and CDR2 FQNNGV. The germline V and J ends were trimmed by 5 bases and 7 bases, with 15 bases remaining between them. The DNA for the CDR3 is TGTGCCAGCAGCGCAACGTCAGGGGAGAATGAGCAGTTCTTC. It translates to CASSATSGENEQFF.

The CDR3 reads CASSEAHYTDTQYF. The DNA for the CDR3 is TGTGCCAGCAGTGAAGCACACTACACAGATACGCAGTATTTT. V is TRBV2 and J is TRBJ2-3; D uncertain. This CDR3 is 14 amino acids long. Germline CDR1 is SNHLY and CDR2 is FYNNEI. With 0 bases removed from V and 2 bases from J, the gap between germline ends came to 6 bases.

V and J are TRBV5-6 and TRBJ1-2; weak D call: TRBD1 (6 bases). V dropped 3 bases and J dropped 5 bases, with 14 bases sitting between them. Germline CDR1 and CDR2: SGHDT and YYEEEE. This CDR3 comprises 14 residues. As DNA, the CDR3 is TGTGCCAGCAGCTGGAGGACAGTACGATATGGCTACACCTTC. Its protein product is CASSWRTVRYGYTF.

CDR3 sequence (DNA): TGTGCCAGCAGCTCCTCACAGGGGGAGAATGGCTACACCTTC. Translation gives CASSSSQGENGYTF. This rearrangement joins TRBV7-2 to TRBJ1-2; 8 nucleotides align to TRBD1. CDR3 size: 14 residues. V lost 4 bases and J lost 6; bases outside the gene matches: 7. CDR1 SGHTA and CDR2 FQGNSA come from the germline V gene.

V is TRBV7-2 and J is TRBJ2-5; D may be TRBD2 (6 bases). This CDR3 is 14 amino acids long. Germline lookup yields CDR1 SGHTA and CDR2 FQGNSA. The V end lost 3 bases, the J end lost 0 bases, and 8 bases lay between the germline ends. The CDR3 region has the DNA TGTGCCAGCAGCTTCGGAGGGTACCAAGAGACCCAGTACTTC. The encoded protein is CASSFGGYQETQYF.

CDR3 DNA: TGTGCCAGCAGCCAGATTCGACAGGGAGGCACAGATACGCAGTATTTT. Residues: CASSQIRQGGTDTQYF. The chain recombines TRBV7-6 with TRBJ2-3; 7 nucleotides line up with TRBD1. V dropped 5 bases and J dropped 1; count of bases not matched to a gene: 9. Looked up from germline, CDR1 is SGHVS and CDR2 is FNYEAQ. CDR3 length equals 16 residues.

This rearrangement joins TRBV4-2 to TRBJ2-3; TRBD2 matches at 7 bases. The length of the CDR3 is 15 residues. CDR1 and CDR2 (germline): LGHNA, YNFKEQ. The ends lost 3 bases at V and 3 bases at J; junction bases unmatched: 6. The CDR3 spells CASSHGDYRTDTQYF. The CDR3, as DNA: TGTGCCAGCAGCCACGGGGACTATAGAACAGATACGCAGTATTTT.

The genes are TRBV3-1 (or the pseudogene TRBV3-2) and TRBJ2-3; 10 bases are a match to TRBD2. Unmatched junction bases numbered 4, after V lost 1 base and J lost 6 bases. Germline values: CDR1 LGHDT, CDR2 YNNKEL (reference sequence). The CDR3 sequence is 15 residues long. The CDR3 loop is CASSQAAGGQDTQYF. In DNA form, the CDR3 reads TGTGCCAGCAGCCAAGCAGCGGGGGGGCAGGATACGCAGTATTTT.

V is TRBV29-1 and J is TRBJ2-7, with a weak D call TRBD1 (5 bases). The V gene lost 0 bases and the J gene lost 4 bases, with 13 bases spanning the gap. CDR1 and CDR2 (germline): SQVTM, ANQGSEA. This CDR3 has 14 amino acids. The CDR3 here is CSVEERTLQYEQYV. The CDR3 coding sequence is TGCAGCGTTGAAGAACGGACACTCCAATACGAGCAGTACGTC.

This clone has only one observation. The rearrangement links TRBV27 to TRBJ2-7; TRBD1 aligns across 7 bases. The CDR3 totals 14 residues. V was clipped by 4 bases and J by 1 base; unmatched bases: 4. Germline values: CDR1 MNHEY, CDR2 SMNVEV (reference sequence). The CDR3 reads CASSWDRNSYEQYF. The DNA for the CDR3 is TGTGCCAGCAGTTGGGACAGAAATTCCTACGAGCAGTACTTC.